The entry that follows covers one T cell receptor (beta chain) sequence. The antigen remains undetermined. A second PCR of 7 to 11 cycles used a sample-barcoded 5' primer and a J-beta primer mix. TCRdb ran MiXCR on the 5' RACE reads and lists one entry per CDR3 protein. The sample records more than 1,400,000 distinct CDR3 sequences, approximately 42% being singletons. The sample belongs to a study of blood T cells in healthy people across ages. Whole-study results and caveats: Without sorted subsets, naive and antigen-experienced compartments could not be conclusively compared.

In germline, CDR1 is MNHNY, CDR2 SVGAGI (reference sequence). This CDR3 is 15 amino acids long. V was shortened by 2 bases and J by 4 bases, with 11 bases between the two germline ends. Isolating PBMCs gave at least 6.5 million of these cells per sample. Sample: blood. This sequence joins TRBV6-6 and TRBJ1-4; a weak D match, TRBD1 (6 bases). The sequence came from a woman under 30 in good health. In nucleotides, the CDR3 is TGTGCCAGCAGTTACGGTCAGGGGCTTAATGAAAAACTGTTTTTT. This codes for CASSYGQGLNEKLFF.